A single T cell receptor (beta chain) is shown here with its context. Its antigen is undetermined. Measured with immunoSEQ multiplex PCR; TCRdb has only the in-frame clones, and not every one. Found here are some 3,900 clones, approximately 40% of them singletons; the top ten hold approximately 6.3%. These data belong to a study of T cells in localized non-small cell lung cancer. Findings and caveats of the study: Adjacent uninvolved lung had the highest clonality, suggesting focused antigen responses.

Germline V gives CDR1 WSHSY, CDR2 SAAADI. Losses at the gene ends were 8 bases for V and 7 bases for J; bases not matched to a gene: 8. The CDR3 runs 14 residues. Sequenced material: lung tumor tissue, taken before any cancer treatment. The TCR originated in a woman aged 35 to 75 with stage I lung adenocarcinoma. V and J are TRBV10-2 and TRBJ2-2, with TRBD1 identical over 9 bases. CDR3 DNA: TGCGCCAGCCTTGGGACAGGGAGGTTCGGGGAGCTGTTTTTT. It encodes CASLGTGRFGELFF.